The sequence of this T cell receptor beta chain was determined in a study of cytomegalovirus exposure and HLA in healthy donors. Study details: Most genotyped donors, over 70% of roughly 400, had Caucasian-associated genetic ancestry.

General observations from the study: A later analysis found that most CMV-associated TCR beta chains appeared HLA-restricted. Analysis was performed later, and it showed HLA-associated TCR beta chains to be more clonally expanded than equally common others. In a later analysis, V- and J-gene trimming of beta chains associated with a DCLRE1C missense variant, replicated independently.

The CDR3 sequence is 13 residues long. Trimming pared 8 bases from V and 2 bases from J, leaving 12 bases between. Germline V gene data show CDR1 as SNHLY and CDR2 as FYNNEI. Concerning this clone: Its specificity is unknown.

Use of 60 Vbeta and 13 Jbeta primers characterized the PCR. Here immunoSEQ multiplex PCR was the method, and the copy in TCRdb shows in-frame clones only, minus some. Of roughly 120,000 clones in the sample, about 80% were seen once. The sequencing input was PBMCs. The chain joins TRBV2 to TRBJ2-5, with a tentative D call TRBD2 (5 bases). The clonotype comes from a woman aged 55 to 70 in good health and CMV-seropositive. CDR3 sequence (DNA): TGTGCCAGCCGGCCGGGATTTCAAGAGACCCAGTACTTC. This translates into CASRPGFQETQYF.